Given below is one TCR beta chain in context. The time point here: pretreatment peripheral blood. Profiled with immunoSEQ multiplex PCR; TCRdb holds only in-frame clones, not every one. The table has tens of thousands of clones, around 75% seen once. The data derive from a study of PD-L1 blockade in urothelial cancer. Sequenced material: PBMCs, taken around atezolizumab (anti-PD-L1) treatment. The receptor's source is a man in his 70s with urothelial cancer.

The CDR3 region has the DNA TGCGCCAGCAGCTTACAGCCCTCTGGGGCCAACGTCCTGACTTTC. Encoded protein: CASSLQPSGANVLTF. The V and J genes are TRBV5-1 and TRBJ2-6, with D unclear. There are 15 residues in the CDR3. Germline V CDR1 and CDR2: SGHRS, YFSETQ. V was clipped by 2 bases and J by 0 bases, with 6 bases between them.